The next 28 T cell receptor beta chains were all read from a single sample in a study of blood T cells in healthy people across ages. Alongside a J-beta primer mix, a sample-barcoded 5' primer served in a second PCR lasting roughly 6 to 11 cycles. Each CDR3 protein gets one entry after TCRdb re-called the 5' RACE reads with MiXCR. This table holds more than 650,000 distinct CDR3 sequences, about a fifth found once. The specimen sequenced was blood. Every receptor here comes from a man in his 70s in good health.

This clonotype was detected only a few times. The gene calls are TRBV12-3 or TRBV12-4 and TRBJ2-7; 7 bases align to TRBD1. The CDR3 is 15 amino acids. Germline trimming cut 3 bases from V and 5 bases from J; bases unmatched to any gene: 10. The CDR3 reads CASSFVVAGGDEQYF. The DNA of the CDR3 is TGTGCCAGCAGTTTTGTGGTTGCAGGGGGTGACGAGCAGTACTTC.

This chain connects TRBV6-1 to TRBJ2-3; 7 positions agree with TRBD2. The V gene end was trimmed by 2 bases and the J gene end by 5 bases; junction bases not matched to a gene: 7. The CDR3 has 15 amino acids. From germline, CDR1 is MNHNS and CDR2 SASEGT. The CDR3 loop reads CASSELGGMVDTQYF. The CDR3 region has the DNA TGTGCCAGCAGTGAATTGGGGGGGATGGTAGATACGCAGTATTTT.

Only a few counts were recorded for this clonotype. V gene TRBV10-3 combines with J gene TRBJ1-2, with unresolved D. Trimming stripped 2 bases from V and 2 bases from J, with 15 bases between. This CDR3 is built from 16 residues. Germline V gene lookup returns CDR1 ENHRY and CDR2 SYGVKD. The CDR3 DNA reads as TGTGCCATCAGTGAGCTTGGCGGAGAGTTAAACTATGGCTACACCTTC. It specifies CAISELGGELNYGYTF.

This clonotype has just a few counts. The rearrangement links TRBV14 to TRBJ1-3; D call uncertain. The germline V and J ends were trimmed by 3 bases and 0 bases, with 15 bases remaining between them. The CDR3 spans 17 residues. Germline V gene sequence: CDR1 SGHDN, CDR2 FVKESK. CDR3 residues: CASSQRAGTYSGNTIYF. As DNA, the CDR3 is TGTGCCAGCAGCCAGAGAGCAGGTACCTACTCTGGAAACACCATATATTTT.

The chain uses TRBV12-3 or TRBV12-4 and TRBJ2-7; 7 bases are shared with TRBD1. J was trimmed by 3 bases and V by 4 bases; bases with no gene match: 12. The CDR3 contains 16 residues. CDR3 sequence reads: CASSSPTGSGVYEQYF. DNA of the CDR3: TGTGCCAGCAGTTCCCCGACAGGGTCTGGGGTCTACGAGCAGTACTTC.

There are a few counts of this clonotype. Its ends do not fully match the called genes, so a read error is possible. V gene TRBV5-1 combines with J gene TRBJ2-1, with D perhaps TRBD1 or TRBD2 (5 bases each). This CDR3 contains 14 residues. From germline, CDR1 is SGHRS and CDR2 YFSETQ. This chain's CDR3 is CAGSLVGTDNEQFF. DNA for the CDR3: TGCGCCGGCAGCTTGGTAGGGACCGACAATGAGCAGTTCTTC.

This rearrangement joins TRBV7-2 to TRBJ1-2; weak D call: TRBD1 (6 bases). Germline values: CDR1 SGHTA, CDR2 FQGNSA. The CDR3 contains 13 residues. V shed 5 bases and J shed 8 bases, with 15 bases lying between them. The CDR3 is CASSLYRDKGYTF. The CDR3 DNA reads TGTGCCAGCAGCCTCTACAGGGATAAGGGCTACACCTTC.

This chain joins TRBV20-1 and TRBJ1-1; TRBD1 might be the D (6 bases). Germline lookup yields CDR1 DFQATT and CDR2 SNEGSKA (reference sequence). Trimming took off 6 bases at V and 2 bases at J, with 16 bases between the two ends. The CDR3 runs 14 residues. In DNA, the CDR3 is TGCAGTGCCCAAAAGGACAGCCCCAACACTGAAGCTTTCTTT. Translated: CSAQKDSPNTEAFF.

This clonotype showed up just a few times. The junction does not match germline at one end; this may be a read error. The chain is built from TRBV7-9 and TRBJ2-1, with D unresolved. CDR3 length: 11 residues. Germline CDR1 is SEHNR and CDR2 is FQNEAQ (reference sequence). This CDR3 is CASSPTLGSHF. In DNA form, the CDR3 reads TGTGCCAGCAGCCCAACATTGGGAAGCCACTTC. Full variable domain (rest looked up from reference TRBV7-9 and TRBJ2-1): DTGVSQNPRHKITKRGQNVTFRCDPISEHNRLYWYRQTLGQGPEFLTYFQNEAQLEKSRLLSDRFSAERPKGSFSTLEIQRTEQGDSAMYLCASSPTLGSHFGPGTRLTVL.

This clonotype was seen only a few times. The chain links TRBV7-2 to TRBJ2-1; 11 bases are a match to TRBD2. Germline trimming cut 7 bases from V and 4 bases from J; bases unmatched to any gene: 6. The CDR3 runs 15 residues. Germline loops: CDR1 SGHTA, CDR2 FQGNSA. CDR3 amino acids: CASNGGTSGYNEQFF. The CDR3 DNA reads TGTGCCAGCAACGGCGGGACTAGCGGTTACAATGAGCAGTTCTTC.

Note on this clonotype: An end of the junction does not agree with germline; a read error may underlie this. The chain joins TRBV10-2 to TRBJ2-1; TRBD1 matches at 7 bases. Germline CDR1 and CDR2: WSHSY and SAAADI. The CDR3 consists of 13 residues. The CDR3 DNA sequence: TGCGCCAGCAGCACAACCGGGACAGCCGAGCAGTATTTC. It specifies CASSTTGTAEQYF.

This clonotype was seen many times. This chain connects TRBV7-9 to TRBJ1-1; D gene unclear. Germline loops: CDR1 SEHNR, CDR2 FQNEAQ (reference sequence). The V gene lost 5 bases and the J gene lost 7 bases, with 17 bases spanning the gap. The CDR3 sequence is 14 residues long. As DNA, the CDR3 is TGTGCCAGCAGCCCAGCCCGGGAGGTTCTTGAAGCTTTCTTT. Translating gives CASSPAREVLEAFF.

The V call is TRBV5-1, the J call TRBJ2-1, with 7 bases lining up with TRBD1. The DNA end is a closer match to TRBJ2-7, so the J assignment may be wrong. The CDR3 sequence is 13 residues long. CDR1 and CDR2 from the germline V gene are SGHRS and YFSETQ. This CDR3 reads CASSRDRDYEQYV. The DNA for the CDR3 is TGCGCCAGCAGCCGGGACAGAGACTACGAGCAGTACGTC.

This clonotype was counted only a few times. The chain uses TRBV20-1 and TRBJ2-5; tentative D call: TRBD2 (5 bases). The DNA end is a closer match to TRBJ2-1, so the J assignment may be wrong. The CDR3 runs 14 residues. CDR1 and CDR2 from the germline V gene are DFQATT and SNEGSKA (reference sequence). DNA of the CDR3: TGCAGTGCTAGAGATCTTGGGCGCGGGAATGAGCAGTTCTTC. Translated: CSARDLGRGNEQFF.

CDR3 sequence reads: CASSPTGGAREAFF. CDR3 in DNA: TGTGCCAGCAGCCCGACAGGGGGCGCCCGGGAAGCTTTCTTT. The chain couples TRBV28 to TRBJ1-1; 10 bases are shared with TRBD1. The CDR3 has 14 residues. The V gene's germline CDR1 is MDHEN and CDR2 SYDVKM. V gave up 6 bases and J gave up 8 bases; unmatched junction bases: 9. The full variable domain, with the rest looked up from reference TRBV28 and TRBJ1-1, is DVKVTQSSRYLVKRTGEKVFLECVQDMDHENMFWYRQDPGLGLRLIYFSYDVKMKEKGDIPEGYSVSREKKERFSLILESASTNQTSMYLCASSPTGGAREAFFGQGTRLTVV.

This clonotype was observed a few times. The rearrangement joins TRBV5-1 to TRBJ2-5, with D uncertain. CDR1 SGHRS and CDR2 YFSETQ come from the germline V gene. The CDR3 consists of 15 residues. Deletions cut 1 base from V and 2 bases from J, with 12 bases between. The CDR3: CASSLLGLKQETQYF. The DNA of the CDR3 is TGCGCCAGCAGCTTGTTAGGCCTAAAACAAGAGACCCAGTACTTC.

The V gene is TRBV5-1, the J gene TRBJ1-1; weak D call: TRBD1 (5 bases). The CDR3 is made up of 13 amino acids. Between the trimmed V and J ends, which lost 5 bases and 4 bases, there was a span of 12 bases. Germline V gene lookup returns CDR1 SGHRS and CDR2 YFSETQ. The CDR3 DNA reads TGCGCCAGCAGTGATCCCACAGGCACTGAAGCTTTCTTT. Amino acid sequence: CASSDPTGTEAFF. The variable domain in full, with the rest retrieved from reference TRBV5-1 and TRBJ1-1, is KAGVTQTPRYLIKTRGQQVTLSCSPISGHRSVSWYQQTPGQGLQFLFEYFSETQRNKGNFPGRFSGRQFSNSRSEMNVSTLELGDSALYLCASSDPTGTEAFFGQGTRLTVV.

The chain combines TRBV10-1 with TRBJ2-7; 8 nucleotides agree with TRBD1. Per germline, CDR1 WNHNN and CDR2 SYGVQD (reference sequence). J gave up 3 bases and V 6 bases, and 10 bases lay outside the gene matches. The CDR3 runs 15 residues. The CDR3 loop reads CASSDRTGNGYEQYF. The CDR3 DNA follows: TGCGCCAGCAGCGACAGGACAGGGAACGGCTACGAGCAGTACTTC.

The V call is TRBV11-2, the J call TRBJ2-1; D gene ambiguous. Germline CDR1 SGHAT, CDR2 FQNNGV. The CDR3 is 15 residues long. V lost 1 base, J lost 1 base, and 8 bases lay in between. This CDR3 is CASSLVLLSYNEQFF. For the CDR3, the DNA is TGTGCCAGCAGCTTAGTACTGTTATCCTACAATGAGCAGTTCTTC.

The chain recombines TRBV7-9 with TRBJ1-6; D gene ambiguous. V was shortened by 5 bases and J by 0 bases, with 17 bases between the two germline ends. Germline assignment: CDR1 SEHNR and CDR2 FQNEAQ (reference sequence). The CDR3 has 18 amino acids. CDR3: CASSPPTTASSYNSPLHF. The CDR3 DNA follows: TGTGCCAGCAGCCCCCCCACAACAGCGAGCTCCTATAATTCACCCCTCCACTTT.

This clonotype appeared many times. V is TRBV6-2 or TRBV6-3 and J is TRBJ2-3; 14 nucleotides line up with TRBD2. CDR3 length: 18 amino acids. Germline V gene sequence: CDR1 MNHEY, CDR2 SVGEGT. The junction had 13 bases not matched to a gene; V was cut back by 6 bases and J by 5 bases. CDR3 DNA: TGTGCCAGCAGAGATGGACTAGCGGGGGGACAGGGTGGAGATACGCAGTATTTT. Translation: CASRDGLAGGQGGDTQYF.

V usage is TRBV4-2 and J usage is TRBJ1-1; D not resolved. V lost 3 bases and J lost 11, with 16 bases in between. CDR3 length: 13 amino acids. Germline V gene data show CDR1 as LGHNA and CDR2 as YNFKEQ. The CDR3 coding sequence is TGTGCCAGCAGCCACGAAGACTACGGTAGCGCTTTCTTT. It is translated as CASSHEDYGSAFF.

V and J are TRBV14 and TRBJ2-3; the D is unclear. Germline V lookup: CDR1 SGHDN, CDR2 FVKESK. V was pared by 7 bases and J by 6 bases, with 17 bases between. This CDR3 region has 14 residues. The CDR3 region has the DNA TGTGCCAGCAAATTCGGAGCTAGTGCCGATACGCAGTATTTT. This codes for CASKFGASADTQYF.

This rearrangement joins TRBV24-1 to TRBJ1-5; unclear D gene. CDR1 KGHDR and CDR2 SFDVKD come from the germline V gene. The CDR3 is made up of 13 amino acids. V shed 1 base and J shed 10 bases, with 10 bases lying between them. The CDR3 loop reads CATSDFGNPPQHF. In DNA, the CDR3 is TGTGCCACCAGTGATTTTGGGAATCCACCCCAGCATTTT.

The rearrangement links TRBV12-3 or TRBV12-4 to TRBJ2-7; D might be TRBD1 or TRBD2, each matching 6 bases. The CDR3 has 13 amino acids. The V end lost 8 bases, the J end lost 3 bases, and 14 bases lay between the germline ends. The CDR3 sequence is CASGTEQGYEQYF. For the CDR3, the DNA is TGTGCCAGCGGGACTGAACAGGGCTACGAGCAGTACTTC.

This clonotype has more than one count but fewer than ten. The gene calls are TRBV28 and TRBJ2-4; no clear D. The CDR3 sequence is 13 residues long. The germline V and J ends were trimmed by 3 bases and 3 bases, with 6 bases remaining between them. From germline, CDR1 is MDHEN and CDR2 SYDVKM. The CDR3 sequence is CASSFGDKNIQYF. CDR3 nucleotides: TGTGCCAGCAGTTTTGGGGACAAAAACATTCAGTACTTC.

This clonotype has just a few counts. V is TRBV12-5 and J is TRBJ2-2, with TRBD2 matching 10 bases. V lost 6 bases, J lost 3 bases, and 4 bases stayed unmatched. The CDR3 spans 15 residues. Per the germline V gene, CDR1 is LGHNT and CDR2 is FRNRAP. The DNA of the CDR3 is TGTGCTAGTGGCCCCGGACTAGCGGACACCGGGGAGCTGTTTTTT. It is translated as CASGPGLADTGELFF.

The table lists this clonotype with many counts. V is TRBV27 and J is TRBJ1-2; D is possibly TRBD1 (5 bases). Germline CDR1 MNHEY, CDR2 SMNVEV (reference sequence). The CDR3 is made up of 14 amino acids. V lost 3 bases and J 7 bases, leaving 15 bases between the germline ends. CDR3 protein: CASSFLPDRGGYTF. For the CDR3, the DNA is TGTGCCAGCAGTTTTCTCCCCGATAGGGGTGGCTACACCTTC.